This T cell receptor (beta chain) was identified during a study of blood T cell repertoires in COVID-19. CDR1 and CDR2 from the germline V gene are MNHNY and SVGAGI (reference sequence). The CDR3 consists of 16 residues. V lost 2 bases and J 2 bases, leaving 15 bases between the germline ends. Original analysis: Reference gene primers were amplified, and this amplification served to estimate nucleated cell counts. Assay used: immunoSEQ multiplex PCR; TCRdb lists only in-frame clones, some missing. V, J and clone size were drawn from that table, and D and trimming were deduced from the DNA. This sample has 150,000 to 200,000 clones, with 85% to 95% found just once.

Sequencing was carried out using peripheral blood. The sequence was collected from a woman between 45 and 65 years old with acute or convalescent COVID-19. V gene TRBV6-6 combines with J gene TRBJ1-2; D might be TRBD1 (6 bases). CDR3 nucleotides: TGTGCCAGCAGTTACACCCCCCAGGGGACAAACTATGGCTACACCTTC. Protein sequence: CASSYTPQGTNYGYTF.